This T cell receptor beta chain was captured in a study of T cell repertoires in cytomegalovirus infection. The length of the CDR3 is 14 residues. CDR1 is DFQATT, CDR2 SNEGSKA, per germline (reference sequence). Trimming cost V 6 bases and J 8 bases, with 21 bases left between them. Study results and caveats: The ex vivo response was dominated by HLA-C-restricted CMV-specific TCR beta clonotypes.

Using its own MiXCR run on the reads, TCRdb lists one record per CDR3 protein. The data contain about 700,000 distinct CDR3 sequences, around 32% of them singletons. The sample holds a few counts of this clonotype. The antigen remains unidentified. The sample in question was cultured PBMCs, obtained from culture after CMV antigen stimulation. J is TRBJ2-3 and V is TRBV20-1; D gene uncertain. The source is a human donor in good health (CMV status not recorded). Some clones in this sample may be carry-over from other donors' samples. CDR3: CSAPLDTSLGTQYF. DNA for the CDR3: TGCAGTGCCCCACTGGATACCAGTTTGGGTACGCAGTATTTT.